The table lists the clone carrying this T cell receptor beta chain with a few counts. Its antigen is as yet unknown. The sample originates from a study of T cells in narcolepsy. Study background: Healthy controls were enrolled alongside patients with narcolepsy type 1 or type 2.

Study-wide points: Comparing one patient's CSF and blood CD4+ clonotypes highlighted HCRT- and TRIB2-specific autoreactive clonotypes.

Germline loops: CDR1 GTSNPN, CDR2 SVGIG (reference sequence). The V and J ends lost 6 bases and 6 bases respectively, with 17 bases between them. The CDR3 runs to 13 residues. The data were produced by immunoSEQ multiplex PCR, yet TCRdb's version contains in-frame clones alone and is incomplete. The sample includes roughly 25,000 clones, more than 70% of them seen just once. This TCR was sampled from a human donor with narcolepsy. The chain has TRBV30 and TRBJ1-2, with D perhaps TRBD1 (5 bases). Sequenced sample: CD45RA- memory CD4+ T cells from PBMCs. CDR3 amino acids: CACPAQGRDGYTF. The CDR3, as DNA: TGTGCCTGCCCCGCCCAGGGTCGGGATGGCTACACCTTC.